A selection of T cell receptor beta chains follows, all from one sample in a study of response to subunit inactivated influenza vaccine. TCRdb re-analysed the RT-PCR reads in MiXCR, keeping a single row per CDR3 protein. The table has about 800,000 distinct CDR3 sequences, over 20% seen once. The sample consisted of PBMCs from blood, taken 4 to 6 days after vaccination. All receptors come from a man in his fifties or sixties who received an inactivated influenza vaccine. The conserved cysteine and the conserved F or W are not part of the CDR3 here.

TRBV7-2	ASSLVEGVVTGELF
TRBV2	ASSSGANSYNSPLH
TRBV4-1	ASSQPGRTDTQY
TRBV5-5	ASSFPGVKETQY
TRBV5-1	ASSLEGGTDTQY
TRBV7-9	ASSPQRTTDTQY
TRBV7-2	ASRQTGTTNNEQF
TRBV5-5	ASSSLAAEKETQY
TRBV4-1	ASSQVASGATYEQY
TRBV20-1	SARGGTSGSKTQY
TRBV5-6	ASSLNGGNEQF
TRBV5-1	ASSLGDRGLNTQY
TRBV28	ASRSREYEQY
TRBV12-3/TRBV12-4	ASSHPGTGSGVTQY